This T cell receptor (beta chain) was sequenced in a study of CD8+ T cells in alopecia areata. As for the study in general: Each day, treated patients took oral tofacitinib twice, at 5 to 10 mg per dose. Regarding the study as a whole: Sharing of TCR sequences between patients (possibly for HLA-related reasons) was less clear than in mice.

Sampling of alopecia areata patients yielded lesional scalp punch biopsies as well as peripheral blood. From PBMCs, CD4+ and CD8+ T cells were sorted. RNA was isolated and reverse transcribed to cDNA, the sequencing template. The table came from immunoSEQ multiplex PCR; TCRdb's copy has only in-frame clones and leaves some out. The sample holds roughly 150,000 clones; around 55% are singletons and the top ten take 15% to 20%. Details on this clone: The antigen is unknown.

Germline CDR1 and CDR2: SNHLY and FYNNEI. CDR3 size: 14 residues. J lost 7 bases, V lost 8 bases, and 11 bases had no gene match. This clonotype originated in a human donor with alopecia areata. The rearrangement joins TRBV2 to TRBJ1-2; 9 bases match TRBD1. The sample in question was CD8+ T cells sorted from blood, obtained at week 0. The CDR3 region has the DNA TGTGCCAGCCTCCACTCGACAGGGGGAGGTGGCTACACCTTC. Amino acids: CASLHSTGGGGYTF.